A single sample is the source of the 32 T cell receptor beta chains below, sequenced in a study of cytomegalovirus exposure and HLA in healthy donors. Use of 60 Vbeta and 13 Jbeta primers characterized the PCR. Method: immunoSEQ multiplex PCR; TCRdb's copy keeps in-frame clones and lacks some. The sample includes a few hundred thousand clones, 70% to 90% of them seen just once. Sequenced sample: PBMCs. The source is a man aged 25-40 years in good health and CMV-seronegative.

The J gene is TRBJ1-2, the V gene TRBV5-1, with D unresolved. CDR3 length equals 13 residues. Per germline, CDR1 SGHRS and CDR2 YFSETQ. V was trimmed by 1 base and J by 3 bases, leaving 7 bases between them. Here the CDR3 DNA reads TGCGCCAGCAGCTTGTGGGAGGACTATGGCTACACCTTC. Residues: CASSLWEDYGYTF.

The chain links TRBV28 to TRBJ2-7; TRBD1 matches 8 bases. The CDR3 runs to 15 residues. Germline assignment: CDR1 MDHEN and CDR2 SYDVKM. The V segment lost 2 bases and the J segment 2 bases; nucleotides outside the gene matches: 5. The CDR3 DNA sequence: TGTGCCAGCAGTTTAATCGACAGGGGTCCCTACGAGCAGTACTTC. Protein product: CASSLIDRGPYEQYF.

The gene calls are TRBV5-1 and TRBJ2-7, with D perhaps matching TRBD2 (7 bases). Trimming cost V 1 base and J 2 bases, with 10 bases left between them. This CDR3 spans 14 amino acids. Germline V CDR1 and CDR2: SGHRS, YFSETQ. The chain's CDR3 is CASSLSGGPYEQYF. The DNA of the CDR3 is TGCGCCAGCAGCTTGTCCGGGGGGCCCTACGAGCAGTACTTC.

V usage is TRBV6-5 and J usage is TRBJ1-2; the match to TRBD1 covers 11 bases. The V gene's germline CDR1 is MNHEY and CDR2 SVGAGI. The CDR3 runs 14 residues. V shed 7 bases, J shed 5 bases, and the junction held 6 bases outside the gene matches. CDR3 in amino acids: CASTGTGGKYGYTF. The CDR3 DNA reads as TGTGCCAGCACTGGGACAGGGGGGAAATATGGCTACACCTTC.

This clone was counted between two and nine times. The chain couples TRBV11-3 to TRBJ2-1, with 7 positions matching TRBD2. The CDR3 contains 14 residues. In germline, CDR1 is SGHNT, CDR2 YENEEA. Germline trimming cut 4 bases from V and 10 bases from J; bases unmatched to any gene: 10. Written as DNA, the CDR3 is TGTGCCAGCAGCTCGGGACTATTAAACTCGGAGCAGTTCTTC. Protein sequence: CASSSGLLNSEQFF. The full variable domain, completed using reference TRBV11-3 and TRBJ2-1, is EAGVVQSPRYKIIEKKQPVAFWCNPISGHNTLYWYLQNLGQGPELLIRYENEEAVDDSQLPKDRFSAERLKGVDSTLKIQPAELGDSAVYLCASSSGLLNSEQFFGPGTRLTVL.

The gene calls are TRBV6-5 and TRBJ1-2; D is possibly TRBD1 (5 bases). The germline V and J ends were trimmed by 6 bases and 0 bases, with 11 bases remaining between them. Germline values: CDR1 MNHEY, CDR2 SVGAGI. The CDR3 totals 14 residues. CDR3 bases: TGTGCCAGCAGCCGCCTGACAGCTAACTATGGCTACACCTTC. This translates into CASSRLTANYGYTF.

The chain has TRBV6-6 and TRBJ2-5; D gene uncertain. CDR1 and CDR2 (germline): MNHNY, SVGAGI (reference sequence). V was shortened by 6 bases and J by 4 bases, with 12 bases between the two germline ends. This CDR3 region has 13 residues. The DNA of the CDR3 is TGTGCCAGCAGACCCGTAGAACGAGAGACCCAGTACTTC. Translation gives CASRPVERETQYF.

The chain carries TRBV13 and TRBJ1-6, with 7 bases lining up with TRBD1. Per the germline V gene, CDR1 is PRHDT and CDR2 is FYEKMQ (reference sequence). After removal of 0 bases from V and 10 bases from J, the junction contained 3 bases not matched to a gene. This CDR3 has 14 amino acids. The CDR3 spells CASSLGEGASPLHF. In DNA form, the CDR3 reads TGTGCCAGCAGCTTAGGGGAGGGGGCCTCACCCCTCCACTTT. Filled out from reference TRBV13 and TRBJ1-6, the complete variable domain reads AAGVIQSPRHLIKEKRETATLKCYPIPRHDTVYWYQQGPGQDPQFLISFYEKMQSDKGSIPDRFSAQQFSDYHSELNMSSLELGDSALYFCASSLGEGASPLHFGNGTRLTVT.

The V call is TRBV4-3, the J call TRBJ1-2, with D possibly being TRBD1 (6 bases). V lost 5 bases to trimming and J lost 5 bases, with 9 bases between them. The CDR3 has 12 residues. Germline loops: CDR1 LGHNA, CDR2 YSLEER. DNA for the CDR3: TGCGCCAGCAGCTTACAGGGATATGGCTACACCTTC. This sequence encodes CASSLQGYGYTF.

The count of this clone is one. The gene calls are TRBV27 and TRBJ2-3; D may be TRBD2 (5 bases). CDR3 length: 14 amino acids. The ends were cut back, 6 bases at V and 2 bases at J, with 12 bases in the middle. Germline-derived CDR1 and CDR2 are MNHEY and SMNVEV (reference sequence). The CDR3 is CASSFRLTTDTQYF. The CDR3 DNA is TGTGCCAGCAGCTTCCGACTAACCACAGATACGCAGTATTTT.

J is TRBJ2-1 and V is TRBV28, with TRBD1 identical over 8 bases. J gave up 7 bases and V 6 bases, and 8 bases lay outside the gene matches. Per the germline V gene, CDR1 is MDHEN and CDR2 is SYDVKM. The CDR3 contains 14 residues. The CDR3 region is CASRSGQGINEQFF. The CDR3 coding sequence is TGTGCCAGCAGATCAGGACAGGGAATTAATGAGCAGTTCTTC. Full variable domain (rest looked up from reference TRBV28 and TRBJ2-1): DVKVTQSSRYLVKRTGEKVFLECVQDMDHENMFWYRQDPGLGLRLIYFSYDVKMKEKGDIPEGYSVSREKKERFSLILESASTNQTSMYLCASRSGQGINEQFFGPGTRLTVL.

This chain links TRBV28 with TRBJ2-7; D might be TRBD1 (6 bases). Germline values: CDR1 MDHEN, CDR2 SYDVKM. V was clipped by 6 bases and J by 3 bases, with 18 bases between them. This CDR3 spans 15 amino acids. CDR3 DNA: TGTGCCAGCAGCTTCGGACAGACTTGGGTCTACGAGCAGTACTTC. Its translation is CASSFGQTWVYEQYF.

The chain is built from TRBV13 and TRBJ2-7, with 10 bases lining up with TRBD1. J was trimmed by 1 base and V by 5 bases; bases with no gene match: 11. Germline V lookup: CDR1 PRHDT, CDR2 FYEKMQ (reference sequence). This CDR3 spans 17 amino acids. This CDR3 reads CASSLDQPGQGSYEQYF. CDR3 sequence (DNA): TGTGCCAGCAGCCTCGACCAACCGGGACAGGGGTCCTACGAGCAGTACTTC.

This clone was picked up a small number of times. The chain carries TRBV7-8 and TRBJ2-5, with 16 bases matching TRBD2. CDR1 and CDR2 (germline): SGHVS, FQNEAQ. CDR3 length: 22 residues. Germline trimming cut 5 bases from V and 0 bases from J; bases unmatched to any gene: 18. The chain's CDR3 is CASSRNRLPGLAGGKHQETQYF. CDR3 nucleotides: TGTGCCAGCAGCCGCAATCGCTTACCGGGACTAGCGGGGGGGAAACACCAAGAGACCCAGTACTTC.

The chain carries TRBV9 and TRBJ2-5; 8 nucleotides line up with TRBD1. The DNA end is more similar to TRBJ2-7, so the J call may be wrong. Germline V CDR1 and CDR2: SGDLS, YYNGEE. The CDR3 totals 15 residues. The CDR3 region is CASSVGRGRTYEQYF. The DNA for the CDR3 is TGTGCCAGCAGCGTAGGCAGGGGGCGTACCTACGAGCAGTACTTC.

The chain links TRBV7-2 to TRBJ1-2; 9 bases map to TRBD1. Trimming at V came to 1 base and at J to 6 bases, leaving 3 bases not matched to a gene. The CDR3 extends over 14 amino acids. Germline V gene sequence: CDR1 SGHTA, CDR2 FQGNSA. The CDR3 region has the DNA TGTGCCAGCAGCTTAGTAGGGACAGGGAATGGCTACACCTTC. Its translation: CASSLVGTGNGYTF. Together with reference TRBV7-2 and TRBJ1-2, the CDR3 gives the full variable domain: GAGVSQSPSNKVTEKGKDVELRCDPISGHTALYWYRQSLGQGLEFLIYFQGNSAPDKSGLPSDRFSAERTGGSVSTLTIQRTQQEDSAVYLCASSLVGTGNGYTFGSGTRLTVV.

The chain joins TRBV6-1 to TRBJ1-5; TRBD1 might be the D (5 bases). CDR1 is MNHNS, CDR2 SASEGT, per germline. The V gene lost 0 bases and the J gene lost 0 bases, with 9 bases spanning the gap. The CDR3 covers 16 residues. In DNA, the CDR3 is TGTGCCAGCAGTGAAGCAGCAGGGATTAGCAATCAGCCCCAGCATTTT. It codes for CASSEAAGISNQPQHF.

Turning to this clone: Germline is not matched at one junction end, which may reflect a read error. This rearrangement joins TRBV7-9 to TRBJ2-6, with D maybe TRBD1 (5 bases). The CDR3 runs to 14 residues. Germline assignment: CDR1 SEHNR and CDR2 FQNEAQ (reference sequence). As DNA, the CDR3 is TGTGCCAGCAGTCTCACATCTGGGGCCAGCGTCCTGACTTTC. As protein: CASSLTSGASVLTF.

The chain uses TRBV6-5 and TRBJ2-5, with D possibly TRBD2 on 6 matching bases. This CDR3 is built from 14 residues. V shed 0 bases and J shed 6 bases, with 11 bases lying between them. CDR1 and CDR2 (germline): MNHEY, SVGAGI. The CDR3 DNA reads TGTGCCAGCAGTTACTCGGCACTAGCCAAGACCCAGTACTTC. Its protein is CASSYSALAKTQYF.

This clone was picked up a small number of times. The genes are TRBV6-4 and TRBJ2-3; a possible D gene is TRBD2 (6 bases). Trimming took off 0 bases at V and 4 bases at J, with 11 bases between the two ends. From germline, CDR1 is MRHNA and CDR2 SNTAGT. The CDR3 is 15 amino acids. The CDR3 is CASSDSFTGADTQYF. CDR3 bases: TGTGCCAGCAGTGACTCGTTCACGGGAGCAGATACGCAGTATTTT.

Note on this clone: A junction boundary mismatches the germline segment, possibly from a read error. The chain employs TRBV7-7 and TRBJ2-3; TRBD1 agrees at 9 bases. CDR1 and CDR2 from the germline V gene are SSHAT and FNYEAQ (reference sequence). This CDR3 comprises 15 residues. CDR3 sequence reads: CASSSGTGLADTQYF. Here the CDR3 DNA reads TGTGCTAGCAGCTCAGGGACAGGGCTTGCCGATACGCAGTATTTT.

This rearrangement joins TRBV9 to TRBJ1-6, with D maybe TRBD1 (5 bases). Per germline, CDR1 SGDLS and CDR2 YYNGEE. The length of the CDR3 is 16 residues. V lost 3 bases and J lost 10, with 20 bases in between. The CDR3 sequence is CASSASPLTGGSPLHF. The DNA for the CDR3 is TGTGCCAGCAGCGCGTCCCCTCTCACCGGGGGGTCACCCCTCCACTTT.

The chain employs TRBV2 and TRBJ2-3; D possibly corresponds to TRBD1 (6 bases). CDR1 and CDR2 from the germline V gene are SNHLY and FYNNEI. The CDR3 sequence is 16 residues long. The V end was cut by 3 bases, the J end by 0 bases, with 13 bases between. The CDR3 DNA sequence: TGTGCCAGCAGTGAGGATCGGACAGCTAGCACAGATACGCAGTATTTT. This sequence encodes CASSEDRTASTDTQYF.

The chain uses TRBV27 and TRBJ2-3, with D possibly TRBD1 on 6 matching bases. Trimming shortened V by 5 bases and J by 5 bases, and 14 bases separated the two germline ends. The CDR3 is 14 amino acids. Germline V lookup: CDR1 MNHEY, CDR2 SMNVEV (reference sequence). DNA of the CDR3: TGTGCCAGCAGTCTCGACAGGATCGAAGATACGCAGTATTTT. Its translation: CASSLDRIEDTQYF.

The CDR3 coding sequence is TGTGCCAGCAGCGGCATCTCGACAGCCAACACTGAAGCTTTCTTT. Translated, it gives CASSGISTANTEAFF. This chain connects TRBV5-4 to TRBJ1-1, with a possible D match to TRBD1 (5 bases). CDR3 size: 15 residues. Between the trimmed V and J ends, which lost 4 bases and 2 bases, there was a span of 15 bases. Per germline, CDR1 SGHNT and CDR2 YYREEE (reference sequence).

The chain employs TRBV5-6 and TRBJ1-6; 10 bases agree with TRBD1. Losses at the gene ends were 4 bases for V and 7 bases for J; bases not matched to a gene: 2. Germline CDR1 reads SGHDT; CDR2 reads YYEEEE. The CDR3 sequence is 14 residues long. The CDR3 DNA is TGTGCCAGCAGCAGGGACAGGGGAAATTCACCCCTCCACTTT. Translated: CASSRDRGNSPLHF.

The chain links TRBV2 to TRBJ2-3, with D perhaps TRBD2 (6 bases). Between the trimmed V and J ends, which lost 0 bases and 4 bases, there was a span of 14 bases. The CDR3 sequence is 16 residues long. Looked up from germline, CDR1 is SNHLY and CDR2 is FYNNEI. The CDR3 is CASSEATLAKADTQYF. The CDR3 bases are TGTGCCAGCAGTGAAGCAACACTAGCAAAAGCAGATACGCAGTATTTT.

The chain carries TRBV28 and TRBJ2-2, with a possible D match to TRBD1 (6 bases). The V and J ends lost 6 bases and 3 bases respectively, with 11 bases between them. This CDR3 spans 14 amino acids. Germline values: CDR1 MDHEN, CDR2 SYDVKM. CDR3 sequence (DNA): TGTGCCAGCAGCTCACCAGGGGACACCGGGGAGCTGTTTTTT. The encoded protein is CASSSPGDTGELFF.

This clone has only a few counts. This chain joins TRBV11-2 and TRBJ2-5; the match to TRBD1 covers 8 bases. The J segment lost 4 bases and the V segment lost 3 bases, leaving 10 bases of the junction unmatched. Germline V lookup: CDR1 SGHAT, CDR2 FQNNGV. This CDR3 spans 16 amino acids. CDR3 loop: CASSLMDREGRETQYF. The DNA for the CDR3 is TGTGCCAGCAGCTTGATGGACAGGGAAGGTCGAGAGACCCAGTACTTC.

V gene TRBV6-6 combines with J gene TRBJ1-6; a weak D match, TRBD1 (5 bases). Germline CDR1 and CDR2: MNHNY and SVGAGI (reference sequence). With 6 bases removed from V and 9 bases from J, the gap between germline ends came to 15 bases. The CDR3 length is 14 residues. CDR3 nucleotide sequence: TGTGCCAGCAGCCACTCTCAAAGGGGTTCACCCCTCCACTTT. Amino acids: CASSHSQRGSPLHF.

The V call is TRBV7-9, the J call TRBJ2-3, with D perhaps matching TRBD2 (5 bases). The CDR3 totals 14 residues. The germline V and J ends were trimmed by 7 bases and 4 bases, with 15 bases remaining between them. CDR1 and CDR2 from the germline V gene are SEHNR and FQNEAQ (reference sequence). The CDR3 DNA reads as TGTGCCAGCATCAGAATTGGGAGTTCAGATACGCAGTATTTT. The encoded protein is CASIRIGSSDTQYF.

The V and J genes are TRBV19 and TRBJ1-4; 8 bases are a match to TRBD1. The length of the CDR3 is 18 residues. Germline V gene data show CDR1 as LNHDA and CDR2 as SQIVND (reference sequence). V was pared by 3 bases and J by 2 bases, with 11 bases of the junction left unmatched. The CDR3 DNA sequence: TGTGCCAGTAGTATCTTCCGGACAGGGCTTGCCACTAATGAAAAACTGTTTTTT. Its translation: CASSIFRTGLATNEKLFF. The whole variable domain, filled in from reference TRBV19 and TRBJ1-4, reads DGGITQSPKYLFRKEGQNVTLSCEQNLNHDAMYWYRQDPGQGLRLIYYSQIVNDFQKGDIAEGYSVSREKKESFPLTVTSAQKNPTAFYLCASSIFRTGLATNEKLFFGSGTQLSVL.